This is a list of T cell receptor beta chains from one sample in a study of T cells in localized non-small cell lung cancer. Clones were sequenced by immunoSEQ multiplex PCR, and TCRdb holds only the in-frame ones, with some missing. The profile shows about 13,000 clones, around four fifths of them singletons. The sample consisted of peripheral blood, taken before any cancer treatment. These receptors came from a male donor at least 60 years old with stage I squamous cell lung carcinoma. Both conserved end residues are part of each CDR3. The order of the fields is clone size, V gene, J gene, CDR3 length, D gene, CDR3 DNA, CDR3 protein. The D gene is left open where the match is weak. Clone sizes are given selectively: once, few, many, or a class where the clone is expanded.

>.|TRBV2|TRBJ2-5|16|TRBD1
TGTGCCAGCATGAGGGACAGAGTAGTTACCAGAGAGACCCAGTACTTC
CASMRDRVVTRETQYF
>.|TRBV19|TRBJ1-5|13|.
TGTGCCGGGGGGTGGGGACGGGATCAGCCCCAGCATTTT
CAGGWGRDQPQHF
>.|TRBV2|TRBJ2-5|16|TRBD2
TGTGCCAGCAGCGGGACTAGCGGAGGAACTTCGGAGACCCAGTACTTC
CASSGTSGGTSETQYF
>.|TRBV5-4|TRBJ2-3|15|TRBD2
TGTGCCAGCAGACCGAGCGGGGGCGGCACAGATACGCAGTATTTT
CASRPSGGGTDTQYF
>.|TRBV5-1|TRBJ2-7|14|.
TGCGCCAGCAGCTCCCAAGGGGGGACCTACGAGCAGTACTTC
CASSSQGGTYEQYF
>.|TRBV19|TRBJ2-7|15|.
TGTGCCAGTAGTACGGATGGACTCGCACTCTACGAGCAGTACTTC
CASSTDGLALYEQYF
>.|TRBV7-9|TRBJ1-2|16|TRBD1
TGTGCCAGCAGTCCGTCTACAGGGGGGTTGTTCTATGGCTACACCTTC
CASSPSTGGLFYGYTF
>.|TRBV28|TRBJ1-2|12|.
TGTGCCGCCGGGCGGTTGAACTATGGCTACACCTTC
CAAGRLNYGYTF
>.|TRBV28|TRBJ2-1|14|.
TGTGCCAGCACTATGGACAGCTCCTACAATGAGCAGTTCTTC
CASTMDSSYNEQFF
>.|TRBV5-1|TRBJ2-3|16|TRBD2
TGCGCCAGCAGCCGGGAGACTAGCGGGAGTTTAGATACGCAGTATTTT
CASSRETSGSLDTQYF
>.|TRBV27|TRBJ1-1|14|.
TGTGCCAGCAGTTTCAGGAGAGTGAACACTGAAGCTTTCTTT
CASSFRRVNTEAFF
>.|TRBV5-4|TRBJ1-2|13|.
TGTGCCAGCAGCTCGACAGTGAACTATGGCTACACCTTC
CASSSTVNYGYTF
>.|TRBV7-2|TRBJ2-3|15|.
TGTGCCAGCAGCCCCCTCAGGGGACTCACAGATACGCAGTATTTT
CASSPLRGLTDTQYF
>.|TRBV11-2|TRBJ1-2|17|TRBD1
TGTGCCAGCAGCGTACCACATAGGGGACAGGGGTGGTATGGCTACACCTTC
CASSVPHRGQGWYGYTF
>.|TRBV9|TRBJ1-4|15|.
TGTGCCAGCAGCGTAGGGGGGGCTAGGCGGGAAAAACTGTTTTTT
CASSVGGARREKLFF
>few|TRBV5-1|TRBJ2-1|18|TRBD1
TGCGCCAGCAGTTTGAGACCGGGACAGGGGACGGCAGGGAATGAGCAGTTCTTC
CASSLRPGQGTAGNEQFF
>few|TRBV11-2|TRBJ2-7|15|.
TGTGCCAGCAGCTTACGGGGGATAGATTCCTACGAGCAGTACTTC
CASSLRGIDSYEQYF
>few|TRBV29-1|TRBJ2-5|12|.
TGCAGCGTTGAACAGAGTCAAGAGACCCAGTACTTC
CSVEQSQETQYF
>.|TRBV2|TRBJ1-2|11|.
TGTGCCAGCAGACTTTTGGTCGGCTACACCTTC
CASRLLVGYTF
>.|TRBV28|TRBJ2-1|14|.
TGTGCCAGCAGTTTGAACGGGGGCTCGGCTGAGCAGTTCTTC
CASSLNGGSAEQFF
>.|TRBV7-9|TRBJ2-1|17|.
TGTGCCAGCAGCCCCAAAGTGGGGGATAGATTCTACAATGAGCAGTTCTTC
CASSPKVGDRFYNEQFF
>.|TRBV28|TRBJ2-2|15|.
TGTGCCAGCACTGGGGACTTCCCGAACACCGGGGAGCTGTTTTTT
CASTGDFPNTGELFF
>.|TRBV5-1|TRBJ2-7|13|TRBD2
TGCGCCAGCTCGACTAGCGGGACGTACGAGCAGTACTTC
CASSTSGTYEQYF
>.|TRBV5-6|TRBJ2-7|14|.
TGTGCCAGCAGGCCACGGTTCTCTCTAGACGAGCAGTACTTC
CASRPRFSLDEQYF
>few|TRBV7-8|TRBJ1-1|12|.
TGTGCCAGCAGCTTACACGGGGATGAAGCTTTCTTT
CASSLHGDEAFF
>.|TRBV28|TRBJ2-7|14|.
TGTGCCAGTGTGATCCGGACAGGGAGGGGCGAGCAGTACTTC
CASVIRTGRGEQYF
>.|TRBV15|TRBJ2-5|14|.
TGTGCCACCAGCAGAGATCTAGGGCTGGAGACCCAGTACTTC
CATSRDLGLETQYF
>.|TRBV11-2|TRBJ2-2|16|TRBD1
TGTGCCAGCAGCTCTCCCAGGGGGAAGGACACCGGGGAGCTGTTTTTT
CASSSPRGKDTGELFF
>once|TRBV2|TRBJ2-1|14|.
TGTGCCAGCACCCCCGAGGGCTCCTACAATGAGCAGTTCTTC
CASTPEGSYNEQFF
>.|TRBV19|TRBJ1-2|12|.
TGTGCCAGTAGTAGAGGGTCCGCCGGCTACACCTTC
CASSRGSAGYTF
>once|TRBV5-1|TRBJ2-2|15|TRBD1
TGCGCCAGCAGCTTGGGACAGGGTTACACCGGGGAGCTGTTTTTT
CASSLGQGYTGELFF
>.|TRBV5-3|TRBJ2-1|19|TRBD2
TGTGCCAGAAGCTTGGTGGGGGTCTTTGCGGGAGGGTACCACAATGAGCAGTTCTTC
CARSLVGVFAGGYHNEQFF
>.|TRBV7-3|TRBJ2-5|16|TRBD2
TGTGCCAGCAGCTTAAACCCCTCGGGGGGGCAAGAGACCCAGTACTTC
CASSLNPSGGQETQYF
>.|TRBV7-9|TRBJ2-3|16|.
TGTGCCAGCAGCTCACAGAAAGCGGACGGAGGAGATACGCAGTATTTT
CASSSQKADGGDTQYF
>once|TRBV20-1|TRBJ2-3|10|.
TGCAGTGCCGCTTCGGATACGCAGTATTTT
CSAASDTQYF
>.|TRBV5-4|TRBJ2-3|14|.
TGTGCCAGCAGCTTGGACGTTTTCACAGATACGCAGTATTTT
CASSLDVFTDTQYF
>.|TRBV6-6|TRBJ1-1|15|.
TGTGCCAGCAGTCCCTGGACAACTATGAACACTGAAGCTTTCTTT
CASSPWTTMNTEAFF